This T cell receptor (beta chain) was captured in a study of cytomegalovirus exposure and HLA in healthy donors. Overall study findings and caveats: The authors excluded some V segments, including TRBV6-2 and TRBV6-3, as indistinguishable. TCR association rates varied by HLA locus in a later analysis, with DRB1 highest and HLA-C lowest.

In its sample, this clone was seen once. Its specificity is unknown. The PCR ran on 60 Vbeta and 13 Jbeta primers. The authors' processing: About 10 million shared chains were among some 75 million unique TCR beta chains counted in a later analysis. TCRdb's copy holds only in-frame clones and misses some; the assay was immunoSEQ multiplex PCR. V, J and clone size were drawn from that table, and D and trimming were deduced from the DNA. In the table there are 150,000 to 200,000 clones, about 80% of which are singletons. Germline V gene sequence: CDR1 LNHDA, CDR2 SQIVND (reference sequence). Trimming took 8 bases from V and 4 from J, leaving 11 bases between them. The CDR3 sequence is 12 residues long. Healthy bone marrow donors made up the donor group.

This receptor was obtained from a woman in her twenties or thirties in good health and CMV-seropositive. The sample comprised PBMCs. The chain recombines TRBV19 with TRBJ1-1; maybe TRBD1 (6 bases). Here the CDR3 reads CASVGQPTEAFF. The CDR3 nucleotides are TGTGCCAGTGTTGGACAGCCCACTGAAGCTTTCTTT.